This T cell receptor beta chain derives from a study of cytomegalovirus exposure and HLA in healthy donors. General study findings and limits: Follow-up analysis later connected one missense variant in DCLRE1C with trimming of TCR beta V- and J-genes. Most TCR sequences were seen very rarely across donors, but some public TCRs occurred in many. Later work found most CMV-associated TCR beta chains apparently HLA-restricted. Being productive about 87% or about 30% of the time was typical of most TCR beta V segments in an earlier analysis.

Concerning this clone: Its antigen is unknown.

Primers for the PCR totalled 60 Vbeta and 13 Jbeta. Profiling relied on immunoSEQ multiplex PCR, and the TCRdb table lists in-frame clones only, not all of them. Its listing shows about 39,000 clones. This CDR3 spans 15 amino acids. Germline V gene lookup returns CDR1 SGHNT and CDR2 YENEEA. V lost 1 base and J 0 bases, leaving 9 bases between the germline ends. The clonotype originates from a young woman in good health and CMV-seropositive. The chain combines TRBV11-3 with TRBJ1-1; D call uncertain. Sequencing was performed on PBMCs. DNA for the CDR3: TGTGCCAGCAGCTTAGCGGAGGGAATGAACACTGAAGCTTTCTTT. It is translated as CASSLAEGMNTEAFF.